Here is one T cell receptor beta chain with its context. Its specificity is not known. The ends lost 2 bases at V and 7 bases at J; junction bases unmatched: 6. The CDR3 is 17 residues long. The entry originates in a study of shared clonotypes between healthy human individuals. Study-wide findings and caveats: A small donor pool kept down the genetic and exposure-history diversity that was represented. Relative to their counterparts shared across all four donors, non-shared clonotypes exhibited diminished generation probabilities.

Deep level was the assay's run setting. The authors split each subset's genomic DNA evenly across several immunoSEQ plates. This table comes from immunoSEQ multiplex PCR, and its TCRdb copy is limited to in-frame clones, with some not included. The sample includes some 1,100,000 clones, roughly 74% of them seen just once. The TCR sequence derives from a man aged 18 to 30 in good health. Some clones in this sample may be carry-over from other donors' samples. The sequencing sample was made of memory CD4+ T cells from PBMCs. Subset: CD45RA-negative fraction. This rearrangement joins TRBV23-1 to TRBJ2-1, with TRBD2 identical over 15 bases. TRBV23-1 is recorded as an ORF, its role being uncertain. CDR3 sequence: CASSQSGTSGRWNEQFF. In nucleotides, the CDR3 is TGCGCCAGCAGTCAAAGTGGGACTAGCGGGAGGTGGAATGAGCAGTTCTTC.